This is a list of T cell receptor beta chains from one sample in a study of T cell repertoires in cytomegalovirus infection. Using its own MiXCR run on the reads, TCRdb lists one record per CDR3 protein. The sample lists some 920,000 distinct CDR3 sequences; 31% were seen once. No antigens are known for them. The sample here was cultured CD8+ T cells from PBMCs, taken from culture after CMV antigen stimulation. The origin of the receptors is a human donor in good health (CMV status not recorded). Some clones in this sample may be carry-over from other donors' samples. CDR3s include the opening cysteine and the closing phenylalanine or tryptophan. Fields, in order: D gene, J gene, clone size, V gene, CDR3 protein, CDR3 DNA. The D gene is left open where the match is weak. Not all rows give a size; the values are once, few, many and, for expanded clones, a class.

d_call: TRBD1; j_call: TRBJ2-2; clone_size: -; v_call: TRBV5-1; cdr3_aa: CASRLPGQGNTGELFF; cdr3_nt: TGCGCCAGCAGATTACCGGGACAGGGAAACACCGGGGAGCTGTTTTTT
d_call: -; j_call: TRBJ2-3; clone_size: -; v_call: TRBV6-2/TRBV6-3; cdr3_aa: CASSYDGQGWRNTQYF; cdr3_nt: TGTGCCAGCAGTTACGATGGCCAGGGTTGGAGAAATACGCAGTATTTT
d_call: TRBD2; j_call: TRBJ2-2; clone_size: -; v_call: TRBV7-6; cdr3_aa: CASFRGGHTGELFF; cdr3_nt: TGTGCCAGCTTCCGGGGGGGCCACACCGGGGAGCTGTTTTTT
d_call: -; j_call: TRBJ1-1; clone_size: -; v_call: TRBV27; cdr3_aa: CASSTLEANTEAFF; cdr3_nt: TGTGCCAGCAGCACCCTAGAGGCGAACACTGAAGCTTTCTTT
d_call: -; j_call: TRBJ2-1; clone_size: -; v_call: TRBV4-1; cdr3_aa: CASSQNGAGAHNEQFF; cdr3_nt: TGCGCCAGCAGCCAAAATGGGGCGGGGGCTCACAATGAGCAGTTCTTC
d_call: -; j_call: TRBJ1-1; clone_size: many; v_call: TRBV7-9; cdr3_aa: CASSSSTGSDTEAFF; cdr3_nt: TGTGCCAGCAGCTCATCGACAGGCAGTGATACTGAAGCTTTCTTT
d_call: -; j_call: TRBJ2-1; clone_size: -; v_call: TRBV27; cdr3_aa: CASSLSKANEQFF; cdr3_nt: TGTGCCAGCAGTTTATCGAAGGCTAACGAGCAGTTCTTC
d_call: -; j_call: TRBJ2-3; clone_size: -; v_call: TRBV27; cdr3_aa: CASSLASGLGKDTQYF; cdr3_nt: TGTGCCAGCAGTTTAGCGTCGGGCCTTGGCAAAGATACGCAGTATTTT
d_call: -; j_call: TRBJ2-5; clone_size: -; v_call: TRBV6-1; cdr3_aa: CASSESLGRFQETQYF; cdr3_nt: TGTGCCAGCAGTGAATCCCTCGGGCGGTTCCAAGAGACCCAGTACTTC
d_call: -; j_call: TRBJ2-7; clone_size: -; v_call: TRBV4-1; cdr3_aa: CASSQDGPGGVYEQYF; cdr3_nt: TGCGCCAGCAGCCAAGATGGGCCAGGGGGGGTCTACGAGCAGTACTTC
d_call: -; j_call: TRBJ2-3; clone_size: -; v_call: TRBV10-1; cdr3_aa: CASSETPGAVTDTQYF; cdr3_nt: TGCGCCAGCAGTGAGACTCCAGGGGCTGTCACAGATACGCAGTATTTT
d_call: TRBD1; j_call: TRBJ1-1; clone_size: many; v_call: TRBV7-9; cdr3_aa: CASSETGSTEAFF; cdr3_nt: TGTGCCAGCAGCGAGACAGGGAGCACTGAAGCTTTCTTT
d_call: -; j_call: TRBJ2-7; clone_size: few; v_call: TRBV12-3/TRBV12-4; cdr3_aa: CASSLLGEQYF; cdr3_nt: TGTGCCAGCAGTTTATTGGGGGAGCAGTACTTC
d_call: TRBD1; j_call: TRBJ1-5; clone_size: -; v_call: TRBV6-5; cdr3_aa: CASREGTGDNNYQPQHF; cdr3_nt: TGTGCCAGCAGGGAAGGGACAGGGGACAACAACTATCAGCCCCAGCATTTT
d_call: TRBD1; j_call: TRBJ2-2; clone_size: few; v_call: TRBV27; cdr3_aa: CASSSWTGSVTGELFF; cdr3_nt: TGTGCCAGCAGTTCCTGGACAGGGTCCGTCACCGGGGAGCTGTTTTTT
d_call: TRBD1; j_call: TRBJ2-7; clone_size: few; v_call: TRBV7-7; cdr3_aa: CASAQGTGAYEQYF; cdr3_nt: TGTGCTAGTGCCCAGGGGACAGGGGCCTACGAGCAGTACTTC
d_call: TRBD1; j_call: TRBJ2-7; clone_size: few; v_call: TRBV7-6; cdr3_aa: CASSRTGKAEQYF; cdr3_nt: TGTGCCAGCAGCCGGACAGGAAAGGCCGAGCAGTACTTC
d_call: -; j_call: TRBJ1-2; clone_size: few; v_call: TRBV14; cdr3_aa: CASSHPRGYGYTF; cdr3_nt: TGTGCCAGCAGCCACCCCCGTGGCTATGGCTACACCTTC
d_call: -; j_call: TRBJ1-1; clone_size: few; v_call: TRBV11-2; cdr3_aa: CASSYGQVLGTEAFF; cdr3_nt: TGTGCCAGCAGCTACGGTCAGGTTTTGGGCACTGAAGCTTTCTTT
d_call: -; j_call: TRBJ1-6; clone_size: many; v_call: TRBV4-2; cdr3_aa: CASSPPEHYNSPLHF; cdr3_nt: TGTGCCAGCAGCCCCCCGGAGCACTATAATTCACCCCTCCACTTT
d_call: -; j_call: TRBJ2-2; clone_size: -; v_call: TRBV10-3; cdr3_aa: CAISEIYTGELFF; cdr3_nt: TGTGCCATCAGTGAAATATACACCGGGGAGCTGTTTTTT
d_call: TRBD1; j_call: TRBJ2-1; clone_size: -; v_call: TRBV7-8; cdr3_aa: CASSPGTAREQFF; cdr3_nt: TGTGCCAGCAGCCCAGGGACAGCAAGGGAGCAGTTCTTC
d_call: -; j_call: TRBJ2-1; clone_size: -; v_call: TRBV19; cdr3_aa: CASSTRTGYNEQFF; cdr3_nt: TGTGCCAGTAGTACGAGAACTGGCTACAATGAGCAGTTCTTC
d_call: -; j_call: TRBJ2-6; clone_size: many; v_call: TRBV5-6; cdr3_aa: CASSLTHRDTGANVLTF; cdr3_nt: TGTGCCAGCAGCCTTACCCACAGGGATACCGGGGCCAACGTCCTGACTTTC
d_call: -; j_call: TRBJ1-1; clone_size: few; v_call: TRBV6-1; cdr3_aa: CASSESTGEAFF; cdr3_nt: TGTGCCAGCAGTGAGTCCACAGGTGAAGCTTTCTTT
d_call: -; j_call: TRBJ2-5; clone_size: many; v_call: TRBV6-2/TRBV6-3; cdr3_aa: CASSPGQTQYF; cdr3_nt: TGTGCCAGCAGCCCAGGTCAGACCCAGTACTTC
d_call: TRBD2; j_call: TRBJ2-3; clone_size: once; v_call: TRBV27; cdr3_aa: CASIAIAGSTDTQYF; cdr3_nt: TGTGCCAGCATCGCCATAGCGGGGAGCACAGATACGCAGTATTTT
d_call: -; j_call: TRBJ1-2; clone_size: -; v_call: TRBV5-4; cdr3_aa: CASSLDGVGRNGYTF; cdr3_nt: TGTGCCAGCAGCTTGGATGGTGTAGGTCGGAATGGCTACACCTTC
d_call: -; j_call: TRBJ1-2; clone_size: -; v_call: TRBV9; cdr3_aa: CASSSPQGPYYGYTF; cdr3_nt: TGTGCCAGCAGCTCCCCCCAGGGGCCTTACTATGGCTACACCTTC
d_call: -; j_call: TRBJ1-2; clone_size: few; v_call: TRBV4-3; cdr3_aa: CASSQRGGNYYGYTF; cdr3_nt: TGCGCCAGCAGCCAAAGGGGGGGGAACTACTATGGCTACACCTTC
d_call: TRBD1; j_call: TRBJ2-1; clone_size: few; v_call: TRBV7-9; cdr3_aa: CASSTLGQASSYNEQFF; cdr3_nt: TGTGCCAGCAGCACCCTTGGACAGGCTAGCTCCTACAATGAGCAGTTCTTC
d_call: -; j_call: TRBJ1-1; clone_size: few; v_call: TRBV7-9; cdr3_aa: CASSLPSRRDTEAFF; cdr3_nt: TGTGCCAGCAGCTTACCCTCGAGAAGGGACACTGAAGCTTTCTTT
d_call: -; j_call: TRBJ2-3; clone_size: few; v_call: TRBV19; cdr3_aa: CASSMFEDNLGADTQYF; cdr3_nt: TGTGCCAGTAGTATGTTTGAGGATAATTTGGGGGCAGATACGCAGTATTTT
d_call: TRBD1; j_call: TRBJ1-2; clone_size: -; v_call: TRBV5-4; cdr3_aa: CASSPQVTGDGGYTF; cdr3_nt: TGTGCCAGCAGCCCCCAAGTTACAGGGGACGGTGGCTACACCTTC
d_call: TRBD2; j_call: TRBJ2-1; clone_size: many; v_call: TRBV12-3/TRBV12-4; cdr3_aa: CASRERGGLYNEQFF; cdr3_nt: TGTGCCAGCAGGGAGCGGGGGGGGCTCTACAATGAGCAGTTCTTC
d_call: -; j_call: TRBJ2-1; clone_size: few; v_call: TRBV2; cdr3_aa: CASSETSHNEQFF; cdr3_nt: TGTGCCAGCAGTGAAACTAGCCACAATGAGCAGTTCTTC
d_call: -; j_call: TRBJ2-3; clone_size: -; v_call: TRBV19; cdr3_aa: CASSMGWQVEGTDTQYF; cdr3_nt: TGTGCCAGTAGTATGGGATGGCAGGTGGAAGGGACAGATACGCAGTATTTT
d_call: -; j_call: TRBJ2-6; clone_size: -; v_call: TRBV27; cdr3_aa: CASLSTLLGANVLTF; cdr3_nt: TGTGCCAGTCTGAGCACCCTCCTCGGGGCCAACGTCCTGACTTTC
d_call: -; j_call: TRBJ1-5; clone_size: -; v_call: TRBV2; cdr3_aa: CASNTPGSNQPQHF; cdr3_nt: TGTGCCAGCAACACCCCAGGGAGCAATCAGCCCCAACATTTT
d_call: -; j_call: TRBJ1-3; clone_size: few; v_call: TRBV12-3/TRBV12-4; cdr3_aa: CASSFPPGDGNTIYF; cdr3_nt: TGTGCCAGCAGTTTCCCGCCAGGGGACGGAAACACCATATATTTT
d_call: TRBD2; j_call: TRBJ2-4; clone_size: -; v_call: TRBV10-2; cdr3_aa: CASSERLAAIQYF; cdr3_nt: TGCGCCAGCAGTGAGCGACTAGCGGCGATTCAGTACTTC
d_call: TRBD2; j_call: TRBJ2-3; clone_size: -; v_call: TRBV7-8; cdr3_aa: CASSYGTSGGDTQYF; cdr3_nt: TGTGCCAGCAGCTATGGGACTAGCGGGGGGGATACGCAGTATTTT
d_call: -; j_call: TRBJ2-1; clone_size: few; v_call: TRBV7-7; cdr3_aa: CASSVGGAAYNEQFF; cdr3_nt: TGTGCTAGCAGCGTGGGGGGGGCAGCCTACAATGAGCAGTTCTTC
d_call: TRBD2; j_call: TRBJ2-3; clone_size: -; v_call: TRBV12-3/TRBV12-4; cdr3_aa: CASSQAGGIGDTQYF; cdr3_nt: TGTGCCAGCAGTCAAGCGGGGGGGATTGGGGATACGCAGTATTTT
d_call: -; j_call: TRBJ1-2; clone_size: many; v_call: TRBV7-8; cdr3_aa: CASSPFPPAGKDYGYTF; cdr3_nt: TGTGCCAGCAGCCCTTTCCCACCGGCAGGGAAGGACTATGGCTACACCTTC
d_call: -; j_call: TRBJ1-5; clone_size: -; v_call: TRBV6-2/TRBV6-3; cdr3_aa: CASSYLSGPQHF; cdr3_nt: TGTGCCAGCAGTTACCTCTCCGGCCCCCAGCATTTT
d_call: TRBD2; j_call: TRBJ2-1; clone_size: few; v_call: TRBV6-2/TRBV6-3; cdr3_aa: CASSPGTRRDGQFF; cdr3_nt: TGTGCCAGCAGCCCCGGGACTAGAAGGGATGGGCAGTTCTTC
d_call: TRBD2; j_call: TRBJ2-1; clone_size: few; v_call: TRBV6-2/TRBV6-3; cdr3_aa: CASSYSGLAGPFFNEQFF; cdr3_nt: TGTGCCAGCAGTTACTCGGGACTAGCGGGGCCCTTCTTCAATGAGCAGTTCTTC
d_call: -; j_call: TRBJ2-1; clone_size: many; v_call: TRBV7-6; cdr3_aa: CASSLDTGHINNEQFF; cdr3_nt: TGTGCCAGCAGCTTGGATACGGGACACATTAACAATGAGCAGTTCTTC
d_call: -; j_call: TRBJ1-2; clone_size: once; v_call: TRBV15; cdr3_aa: CATSRDQDPDGYTF; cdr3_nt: TGTGCCACCAGCAGAGATCAAGATCCTGATGGCTACACCTTC
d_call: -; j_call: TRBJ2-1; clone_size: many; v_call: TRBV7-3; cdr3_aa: CASSLIPILRGRYNEQFF; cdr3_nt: TGTGCCAGCAGCTTAATCCCCATCTTACGGGGGAGGTACAATGAGCAGTTCTTC
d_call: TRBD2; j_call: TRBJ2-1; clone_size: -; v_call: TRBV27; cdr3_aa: CASRSGGLNEQFF; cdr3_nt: TGTGCCAGCAGAAGCGGGGGGTTGAATGAGCAGTTCTTC
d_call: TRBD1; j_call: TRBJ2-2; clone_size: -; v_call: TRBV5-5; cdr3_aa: CASSGTGGPHGELFF; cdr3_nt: TGTGCCAGCAGCGGGACAGGGGGCCCCCACGGGGAGCTGTTTTTT
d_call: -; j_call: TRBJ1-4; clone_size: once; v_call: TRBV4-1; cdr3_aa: CASSQDPRPQNEKLFF; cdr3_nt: TGCGCCAGCAGCCAAGATCCCCGACCCCAAAATGAAAAACTGTTTTTT